A single sample gave rise to the 18 T cell receptor beta chains below, sequenced in a study of blood T cell repertoires in COVID-19 (dated by TCRdb to 2020 to 2021). The library was made by the immunoSEQ multiplex PCR assay. What TCRdb holds here is the immuneACCESS table cut down to in-frame rearrangements. Part of the clones is not present; checked against another copy, under half of the missing clones reflect an unresolved V gene, and the others are unexplained. The sample data list fewer than 600,000 clones, and 89% of these were observed just once. 0.8% to 0.9% of the sample is held by the ten biggest clonotypes. The material sequenced was peripheral blood. Source of these receptors: a man between 18 and 35 years old with COVID-19, enrolled during active disease.

The rearrangement joins TRBV5-6 to TRBJ2-5, with D maybe TRBD1 (6 bases). Per the germline V gene, CDR1 is SGHDT and CDR2 is YYEEEE. Trimming pared 3 bases from V and 9 bases from J, leaving 21 bases between. The CDR3 length is 15 residues. The CDR3 DNA is TGTGCCAGCAGCTGGGGGACGGCGAAGGACAGTCCCCAGTACTTC. It yields the protein CASSWGTAKDSPQYF.

Remarks on this clone: Other DNA sequences in the same sample also yield this CDR3. The V and J genes are TRBV4-2 and TRBJ2-2; 8 bases map to TRBD2. CDR1 LGHNA and CDR2 YNFKEQ come from the germline V gene. The CDR3 spans 16 residues. V lost 0 bases, J lost 1 base, and 1 base stayed unmatched. CDR3 nucleotides: TGTGCCAGCAGCCAAGAAACTAGCGGGAACACCGGGGAGCTGTTTTTT. As protein: CASSQETSGNTGELFF.

The genes are TRBV19 and TRBJ1-6, with D possibly TRBD1 on 5 matching bases. V shed 8 bases and J shed 7 bases, with 12 bases lying between them. CDR1 is LNHDA and CDR2 is SQIVND in the germline V gene (reference sequence). The CDR3 is made up of 13 amino acids. CDR3 sequence (DNA): TGTGCCAGTGGGACGGAGGGGAATTCACCCCTCCACTTT. Protein sequence: CASGTEGNSPLHF. Using reference TRBV19 and TRBJ1-6 for the parts outside the CDR3, the full variable domain is DGGITQSPKYLFRKEGQNVTLSCEQNLNHDAMYWYRQDPGQGLRLIYYSQIVNDFQKGDIAEGYSVSREKKESFPLTVTSAQKNPTAFYLCASGTEGNSPLHFGNGTRLTVT.

This rearrangement joins TRBV5-4 to TRBJ2-7, with TRBD1 identical over 9 bases. The CDR3 contains 15 residues. V was clipped by 6 bases and J by 4 bases; unmatched bases: 11. Germline CDR1 reads SGHNT; CDR2 reads YYREEE (reference sequence). In nucleotides, the CDR3 is TGTGCCAGCACCGCGCCGGGACAGGGAATTTACGAGCAGTACTTC. The encoded protein is CASTAPGQGIYEQYF.

The chain recombines TRBV11-3 with TRBJ2-2, with TRBD2 as a possible D gene (6 bases). Germline CDR1 is SGHNT and CDR2 is YENEEA. With 0 bases removed from V and 4 bases from J, the gap between germline ends came to 21 bases. The CDR3 runs to 19 residues. CDR3 in DNA: TGTGCCAGCAGCTTAGATTTGATCGGGCGCGGGACCGCCACCGGGGAGCTGTTTTTT. Protein product: CASSLDLIGRGTATGELFF.

This clone was recorded a few times. CDR3 DNA sequence: TGTGCCAGCAGTTACTACCGGACAGGGTGGAATTCACCCCTCCACTTT. As protein: CASSYYRTGWNSPLHF. The gene calls are TRBV6-5 and TRBJ1-6; 8 bases are shared with TRBD1. V lost 1 base, J lost 7 bases, and 6 bases stayed unmatched. The CDR3 loop spans 16 amino acids. The germline gives CDR1 MNHEY, CDR2 SVGAGI.

A remark on this clone: At one boundary the junction diverges from the germline segment, which might be a read error. V gene TRBV3-1 (or the pseudogene TRBV3-2) combines with J gene TRBJ2-2, with 7 positions matching TRBD2. Germline V gene sequence: CDR1 LGHDT, CDR2 YNNKEL (reference sequence). The CDR3 covers 16 residues. The CDR3 DNA follows: TGTGTCAGCAGCCAAGTCCGGGCTAGCGGAACCGGGGAGCTGTTTTTT. It translates to CVSSQVRASGTGELFF.

Regarding this clone: Other DNA sequences in this sample translate to the same CDR3. The chain recombines TRBV2 with TRBJ1-1; 8 bases match TRBD1. Germline V lookup: CDR1 SNHLY, CDR2 FYNNEI. The CDR3 extends over 13 amino acids. After removal of 5 bases from V and 3 bases from J, the junction contained 2 bases not matched to a gene. DNA for the CDR3: TGTGCCAGCAGTCCGGACAGGGACACTGAAGCTTTCTTT. Protein sequence: CASSPDRDTEAFF.

V gene TRBV4-1 combines with J gene TRBJ1-2; TRBD1 agrees at 9 bases. Trimming cost V 2 bases and J 3 bases; bases outside gene matches: 10. The germline V gene encodes CDR1 MGHRA and CDR2 YSYEKL. The CDR3 has 17 residues. CDR3 coding DNA: TGCGCCAGCAGCCAACCCGCCGGGACAGGGACGGACTATGGCTACACCTTC. Its protein is CASSQPAGTGTDYGYTF.

The chain couples TRBV28 to TRBJ1-5; D is unclear. CDR1 MDHEN and CDR2 SYDVKM come from the germline V gene. With 5 bases removed from V and 8 bases from J, the gap between germline ends came to 13 bases. This CDR3 spans 13 amino acids. In DNA form, the CDR3 reads TGTGCCAGCAGTCCCGGGATGGTGAAGCCCCAGCATTTT. It specifies CASSPGMVKPQHF.

The rearrangement links TRBV5-1 to TRBJ2-5, with D possibly TRBD2 on 6 matching bases. Deletions cut 4 bases from V and 2 bases from J, with 15 bases between. The CDR3 consists of 15 residues. Per the germline V gene, CDR1 is SGHRS and CDR2 is YFSETQ. CDR3 region: CASSPRDFQQETQYF. DNA for the CDR3: TGCGCCAGCAGCCCGCGGGACTTTCAACAAGAGACCCAGTACTTC. Using reference TRBV5-1 and TRBJ2-5 for the parts outside the CDR3, the full variable domain is KAGVTQTPRYLIKTRGQQVTLSCSPISGHRSVSWYQQTPGQGLQFLFEYFSETQRNKGNFPGRFSGRQFSNSRSEMNVSTLELGDSALYLCASSPRDFQQETQYFGPGTRLLVL.

The J gene is TRBJ2-3, the V gene TRBV5-4; D possibly corresponds to TRBD2 (6 bases). The germline V gene encodes CDR1 SGHNT and CDR2 YYREEE (reference sequence). The length of the CDR3 is 13 residues. Trimming pared 4 bases from V and 4 bases from J, leaving 10 bases between. The CDR3 DNA is TGTGCCAGCAGCGTGGGACTGCCAGATACGCAGTATTTT. Protein product: CASSVGLPDTQYF. Together with reference TRBV5-4 and TRBJ2-3, the CDR3 gives the full variable domain: ETGVTQSPTHLIKTRGQQVTLRCSSQSGHNTVSWYQQALGQGPQFIFQYYREEENGRGNFPPRFSGLQFPNYSSELNVNALELDDSALYLCASSVGLPDTQYFGPGTRLTVL.

The V call is TRBV12-3 or TRBV12-4, the J call TRBJ1-4, with D maybe TRBD1 (5 bases). The CDR3 contains 13 residues. Trimming shortened V by 6 bases and J by 5 bases, and 10 bases separated the two germline ends. CDR3 coding DNA: TGTGCCAGCAGCTCGGACATAAATGAAAAACTGTTTTTT. Encoded protein: CASSSDINEKLFF.

The chain carries TRBV6-5 and TRBJ2-1; D ambiguous. The length of the CDR3 is 11 residues. The V gene lost 6 bases and the J gene lost 4 bases, with 4 bases spanning the gap. CDR1 and CDR2 (germline): MNHEY, SVGAGI. In DNA, the CDR3 is TGTGCCAGCAGCGCGTACAATGAGCAGTTCTTC. Amino acids: CASSAYNEQFF.

J is TRBJ2-5 and V is TRBV5-5; 13 nucleotides line up with TRBD2. This CDR3 has 15 residues. Germline V gives CDR1 SGHKS, CDR2 YYEKEE (reference sequence). The V gene end was trimmed by 6 bases and the J gene end by 5 bases; junction bases not matched to a gene: 7. The CDR3 reads CASILLAGGGETQYF. The CDR3 coding sequence is TGTGCCAGCATTCTACTAGCGGGAGGGGGGGAGACCCAGTACTTC.

This rearrangement joins TRBV4-1 to TRBJ1-5, with no clear D. The CDR3 consists of 16 residues. The germline V gene has CDR1 MGHRA and CDR2 YSYEKL. The V and J ends lost 4 bases and 0 bases respectively, with 13 bases between them. This chain's CDR3 is CASSLRFLNSNQPQHF. CDR3 DNA: TGCGCCAGCAGCCTGAGATTTCTGAATAGCAATCAGCCCCAGCATTTT.

The V and J genes are TRBV7-8 and TRBJ2-5, with 9 bases lining up with TRBD2. Germline CDR1 is SGHVS and CDR2 is FQNEAQ. The V and J ends lost 5 bases and 3 bases, in that order; junction bases with no gene match: 7. This CDR3 contains 15 residues. In DNA, the CDR3 is TGTGCCAGCAGCCACCTTTTAGCGGGAGAAGAGACCCAGTACTTC. Its protein product is CASSHLLAGEETQYF.

The V gene is TRBV5-5, the J gene TRBJ2-7; 12 nucleotides align to TRBD1. Germline loops: CDR1 SGHKS, CDR2 YYEKEE (reference sequence). There are 18 residues in the CDR3. V shed 0 bases, J shed 1 base, and the junction held 8 bases outside the gene matches. CDR3: CASSLGDRGLLISYEQYF. CDR3 DNA: TGTGCCAGCAGCTTGGGGGACAGGGGGCTCCTAATTTCCTACGAGCAGTACTTC.